These T cell receptor beta chains were read from a single sample in a study of technical replicates of blood from a handful of donors. Assay used: immunoSEQ multiplex PCR; TCRdb lists only in-frame clones, some missing. The sample has about 80,000 clones, 80% to 95% seen once. The sequenced sample consisted of T cells isolated from PBMCs. The receptors stem from a human donor in good health. Each CDR3 is given with its conserved first and last residue. The D gene is left open where the match is weak. The size field is filled for only some rows; it gives once, few, many or a size class.

j_call clone_size d_call v_call cdr3_aa cdr3_nt
TRBJ1-5 . TRBD1 TRBV6-6 CASSLGTGGRQPQHF TGTGCCAGCAGCCTAGGGACAGGGGGCAGGCAGCCCCAGCATTTT
TRBJ2-7 . TRBD2 TRBV9 CASSVEPGGDTYEQYF TGTGCCAGCAGCGTTGAACCGGGAGGGGATACCTACGAGCAGTACTTC
TRBJ2-7 . TRBD1 TRBV27 CASSWTGKFNEQYF TGTGCCAGCAGTTGGACAGGGAAATTTAACGAGCAGTACTTC
TRBJ1-1 . TRBD1 TRBV6-5 CASSSLSGTDEAFF TGTGCCAGCAGTTCATTATCCGGGACAGATGAAGCTTTCTTT
TRBJ1-5 . . TRBV2 CASSEQGSNQPQHF TGTGCCAGCAGTGAACAGGGAAGCAATCAGCCCCAGCATTTT
TRBJ2-5 . . TRBV28 CASSVYGEVGETQYF TGTGCCAGCAGTGTATACGGGGAGGTCGGAGAGACCCAGTACTTC
TRBJ2-3 . TRBD2 TRBV2 CASTFGGGADTQYF TGTGCCAGCACATTCGGCGGGGGGGCAGATACGCAGTATTTT
TRBJ1-1 . . TRBV19 CASSIRERALEAFF TGTGCCAGTAGTATAAGGGAGAGGGCCCTTGAAGCTTTCTTT
TRBJ2-1 . . TRBV14 CASSLVHLHEQFF TGTGCCAGCAGCCTAGTTCACCTTCATGAGCAGTTCTTC
TRBJ1-1 . TRBD1 TRBV7-3 CASTHKQGSGTEAFF TGTGCCAGCACCCATAAACAGGGGAGCGGCACTGAAGCTTTCTTT
TRBJ1-1 . . TRBV6-1 CASSVGRAVGEAFF TGTGCCAGCAGTGTTGGCAGGGCCGTCGGTGAAGCTTTCTTT
TRBJ2-1 . TRBD2 TRBV6-5 CASSYSTSGTRNEQFF TGTGCCAGCAGTTACTCGACCAGCGGGACTCGGAATGAGCAGTTCTTC
TRBJ2-1 . TRBD1 TRBV5-1 CASSPGQGAYNEQFF TGCGCCAGCAGCCCGGGACAGGGGGCGTACAATGAGCAGTTCTTC
TRBJ1-4 once . TRBV7-8 CASSPWTELREKLFF TGTGCCAGCAGCCCTTGGACAGAATTAAGGGAAAAACTGTTTTTT
TRBJ2-4 . . TRBV2 CASRSPQNIQYF TGTGCCAGCCGAAGCCCGCAAAACATTCAGTACTTC
TRBJ2-2 . . TRBV7-9 CASSKLEVSGGELFF TGTGCCAGCAGCAAGCTAGAGGTTTCGGGCGGGGAGCTGTTTTTT
TRBJ2-1 . TRBD2 TRBV5-1 CASSLDRLAGVSEQFF TGCGCCAGCAGCTTGGATAGACTAGCGGGAGTAAGTGAGCAGTTCTTC
TRBJ2-7 . TRBD2 TRBV15 CATSRGPAQLGLLYEQYF TGTGCCACCAGCAGAGGGCCCGCTCAGTTGGGACTACTCTACGAGCAGTACTTC
TRBJ1-4 once . TRBV6-5 CASSTLTVDKLFF TGTGCCAGCAGTACCCTGACTGTTGACAAACTGTTTTTT
TRBJ1-3 . . TRBV6-5 CASSLTGFTGNTIYF TGTGCCAGCAGCTTAACAGGGTTCACTGGAAACACCATATATTTT
TRBJ1-2 . TRBD1 TRBV19 CASTGTGRYTF TGTGCCAGTACCGGGACAGGGCGGTACACCTTC
TRBJ1-2 . . TRBV9 CASSYYGFHGYTF TGTGCCAGCAGCTATTACGGGTTTCATGGCTACACCTTC
TRBJ2-7 once TRBD1 TRBV27 CASSWYRGSYEQYF TGTGCCAGCAGTTGGTACAGGGGCTCCTACGAGCAGTACTTC
TRBJ2-1 . TRBD1 TRBV27 CASSFIPGTVGLNEQFF TGTGCCAGCAGTTTTATCCCGGGGACAGTGGGGCTCAATGAGCAGTTCTTC
TRBJ1-5 . TRBD1 TRBV19 CASSGQAGNQPQHF TGTGCCAGTAGTGGACAGGCGGGCAATCAGCCCCAGCATTTT
TRBJ2-5 . . TRBV6-5 CASSLITRPLGETQYF TGTGCCAGCAGTTTAATCACTAGACCTTTGGGAGAGACCCAGTACTTC
TRBJ1-1 . . TRBV5-5 CASSRSTVPEAFF TGTGCCAGCAGCCGATCGACAGTACCTGAAGCTTTCTTT
TRBJ1-2 . . TRBV5-6 CASSLEGDYGYTF TGTGCCAGCAGCTTGGAGGGGGACTATGGCTACACCTTC
TRBJ1-3 . . TRBV30 CPQDSPYSGNTIYF TGTCCCCAGGACAGTCCTTACTCTGGAAACACCATATATTTT
TRBJ2-7 . . TRBV30 CAWSVSHYEQYF TGTGCCTGGAGTGTTTCCCATTACGAGCAGTACTTC
TRBJ2-1 . . TRBV9 CASSPGGSYNEQFF TGTGCCAGCAGCCCCGGGGGCTCCTACAATGAGCAGTTCTTC
TRBJ2-7 . TRBD1 TRBV28 CASRPFRDRDSYEQYF TGTGCCAGCAGACCCTTTCGGGACAGGGACTCCTACGAGCAGTACTTC
TRBJ2-3 . . TRBV27 CATTFPGSASTDTQYF TGTGCCACCACTTTCCCGGGGAGTGCCTCCACAGATACGCAGTATTTT
TRBJ1-5 . . TRBV18 CASSRELNQPQHF TGTGCCAGCTCACGAGAATTAAATCAGCCCCAGCATTTT
TRBJ2-7 . . TRBV7-2 CASSEGAVAPYEQYF TGTGCCAGCAGCGAGGGAGCGGTAGCTCCCTACGAGCAGTACTTC
TRBJ2-5 . . TRBV11-2 CASSSNRVETQYF TGTGCCAGCAGCTCCAACAGGGTAGAGACCCAGTACTTC
TRBJ2-5 . TRBD2 TRBV7-2 CASSTVAGVEETQYF TGTGCCAGCAGCACCGTAGCGGGAGTAGAAGAGACCCAGTACTTC
TRBJ2-2 once TRBD1 TRBV11-3 CASSWDRAGELFF TGTGCCAGCAGCTGGGACAGGGCCGGGGAGCTGTTTTTT
TRBJ2-4 . TRBD2 TRBV5-4 CASSFPTSDQNIQYF TGTGCCAGCAGCTTCCCGACTAGCGACCAAAACATTCAGTACTTC
TRBJ1-2 . . TRBV9 CASSVGRETYGYTF TGTGCCAGCAGCGTTGGCCGGGAAACCTATGGCTACACCTTC
TRBJ1-4 . TRBD1 TRBV28 CASSYNRGGNEKLFF TGTGCCAGCAGTTACAACAGGGGAGGTAATGAAAAACTGTTTTTT
TRBJ1-5 . . TRBV7-2 CASSSLVNQPQHF TGTGCCAGCAGCTCCCTCGTGAATCAGCCCCAGCATTTT
TRBJ2-5 . TRBD2 TRBV6-1 CASSEAGGRETQYF TGTGCCAGCAGTGAAGCCGGGGGGAGAGAGACCCAGTACTTC
TRBJ2-1 once TRBD1 TRBV27 CASSWTGTYNEQFF TGTGCCAGCAGTTGGACAGGGACATACAATGAGCAGTTCTTC
TRBJ1-1 . . TRBV21-1 CASSKGSRLRMNTEAFF TGTGCCAGCAGCAAAGGAAGCAGGTTAAGGATGAACACTGAAGCTTTCTTT
TRBJ1-1 few . TRBV9 CASSVRGTNSEAFF TGTGCCAGCAGCGTAAGAGGGACAAATAGTGAAGCTTTCTTT
TRBJ1-5 . TRBD1 TRBV30 CAWGQAGRQPQHF TGTGCCTGGGGACAGGCTGGGAGGCAGCCCCAGCATTTT
TRBJ1-2 . TRBD1 TRBV6-5 CASSRDSLSGGYTF TGTGCCAGCAGTAGGGACAGCCTATCGGGCGGCTACACCTTC
TRBJ2-2 . TRBD2 TRBV15 CATVAGGHTGELFF TGTGCCACCGTAGCGGGAGGTCATACCGGGGAGCTGTTTTTT
TRBJ2-1 . . TRBV11-2 CASSFGYEQFF TGTGCCAGCAGCTTCGGGTACGAGCAGTTCTTC
TRBJ2-1 . TRBD2 TRBV6-7 CASSYSLGGSYNEQFF TGTGCCAGCAGTTACTCGCTTGGCGGGAGCTACAATGAGCAGTTCTTC
TRBJ1-5 once TRBD1 TRBV18 CASSPGTGTGQPQHF TGTGCCAGCTCGCCCGGGACAGGTACCGGACAGCCCCAGCATTTT
TRBJ1-4 once TRBD1 TRBV11-2 CASSLSGTGNEKLFF TGTGCCAGCAGCCTAAGTGGGACAGGGAATGAAAAACTGTTTTTT